A selection of T cell receptor beta chains follows, all from one sample in a study of T cells in Graves' hyperthyroidism and ophthalmopathy. MiXCR was run by TCRdb on the multiplex PCR reads, yielding one entry per CDR3 protein. The sample lists 550,000 to 600,000 distinct CDR3 sequences, approximately 44% seen once, with around 20% in the top ten. Sequencing used peripheral blood or thyroid tissue (not recorded which). These TCRs come from an adult woman with Graves' disease, either hyperthyroidism or ophthalmopathy (not recorded which). The CDR3 runs from the conserved cysteine through the conserved F or W. A D gene is named only where the DNA matches it firmly. Size values are once, few and many counts, or a class for expanded clones, and some rows have none.

>TRBJ2-6|TRBV6-6|-|-
TGTGCCAGCAGTCGAGGGAATTCCGGGGCCAACGTCCTGACTTTC
CASSRGNSGANVLTF
>TRBJ1-2|TRBV29-1|-|-
TGCAGCGTAGGACTCCAGGGGCCCGGCTACACCTTC
CSVGLQGPGYTF
>TRBJ2-7|TRBV29-1|-|-
TGCAGCGTTGAAGAACAAACCTCCTACGAGCAGTACTTC
CSVEEQTSYEQYF
>TRBJ1-6|TRBV7-9|-|-
TGTGCCAGCAGCGCAGGGGTATCCTCACCCCTCCACTTT
CASSAGVSSPLHF
>TRBJ2-5|TRBV24-1|many|-
TGTGCCACCAGTGGGTCAGTAGAGACCCAGTACTTC
CATSGSVETQYF
>TRBJ1-4|TRBV11-1|-|-
TGTGCCAGCAGCTTAGTCGTGGCTAGCGGGATTGCCGGGGAGCTTAATGAAAAACTGTTTTTT
CASSLVVASGIAGELNEKLFF
>TRBJ1-5|TRBV5-8|-|-
TGTGCCAGCAGCTCCCGGTTAAGACAGCATAGCAATCAGCCCCAGCATTTT
CASSSRLRQHSNQPQHF
>TRBJ1-4|TRBV30|many|-
TGTGCCTGTTCGCGGGGATTCGCAAAACTGTTTTTT
CACSRGFAKLFF
>TRBJ1-2|TRBV4-1|-|-
TGCGCCAGCAGCCAAACCGACGGCAGCGCTAGGAGGGAAGGTCTCTATGGCTACACCTTC
CASSQTDGSARREGLYGYTF
>TRBJ1-2|TRBV14|-|TRBD1
TGTGCCAGCAGTCCGGAGACAGGGTTCTTCCTTGACTATGGCTACACCTTC
CASSPETGFFLDYGYTF
>TRBJ2-6|TRBV5-1|many|-
TGTGCCAGCAGTCGTGCCTCTGGGGCCAACGTCCTGACTTTC
CASSRASGANVLTF
>TRBJ2-7|TRBV29-1|many|-
TGCAGCGTTCGTTTGGGGGGGACAGGACAAACCTACGAGCAGTACTTC
CSVRLGGTGQTYEQYF
>TRBJ2-5|TRBV20-1|many|TRBD2
TGCAGTGCTAGAGGGGGACTAGCGGGAGCCAGGGGGGAGACCCAGTACTTC
CSARGGLAGARGETQYF
>TRBJ2-7|TRBV11-2|-|TRBD2
TGTGCCAGCAGCGCCATACTAGCGACCGGGGAGCAGTACTTC
CASSAILATGEQYF
>TRBJ2-7|TRBV5-1|-|TRBD1
TGCGCCAGCAGCTGGGGACAGGGCCAGCCACGCTACGAGCAGTACTTC
CASSWGQGQPRYEQYF
>TRBJ2-2|TRBV7-7|few|-
TGTGCTAGAGAGACTCCATATGAGGCCGGGGAGCTGTTTTTT
CARETPYEAGELFF
>TRBJ2-5|TRBV20-1|many|TRBD2
TGCAGTGCTAGTCCGGGACTAGCCGGGGAGACCCAGTACTTC
CSASPGLAGETQYF
>TRBJ1-4|TRBV4-1|many|TRBD1
TGCGCCAGCAGCCAACTCACAGGGGTTGGTGAAAAACTGTTTTTT
CASSQLTGVGEKLFF
>TRBJ2-5|TRBV29-1|-|-
TGCAGCGTTGCCCGAGCTCAAGAGACCCAGTACTTC
CSVARAQETQYF
>TRBJ1-2|TRBV12-3/TRBV12-4|-|TRBD1
TGTGCCAGCAGTCCGGACAGGGCGGTCGTGGGCTACACCTTC
CASSPDRAVVGYTF
>TRBJ2-5|TRBV20-1|-|-
TGCAGTGCTAGATGGGTCGTGTCACAAGAGACCCAGTACTTC
CSARWVVSQETQYF
>TRBJ1-4|TRBV7-9|-|-
TGTGCCAGCAGCCCTACAGGGCGCCGAGGTGAAAAACTGTTTTTT
CASSPTGRRGEKLFF
>TRBJ2-2|TRBV7-9|-|-
TGTGCCAGCAGCTTAGGGCCCCTTGGGGGGCCCTCGTGGAACACCGGGGAGCTGTTTTTT
CASSLGPLGGPSWNTGELFF
>TRBJ1-1|TRBV7-9|once|-
TGTGCCAGCAGCCTACATTCAGTGAAGAACACTGAAGCTTTCTTT
CASSLHSVKNTEAFF
>TRBJ1-5|TRBV2|once|-
TGTGCCAGCAGTGATTGGGCGGAGAGAGAGACCCAGCATTTT
CASSDWAERETQHF
>TRBJ2-7|TRBV5-1|many|TRBD2
TGCGCCAGCAGCCCTGGCGGGACTAGCGGCTACGAGCAGTACTTC
CASSPGGTSGYEQYF
>TRBJ1-5|TRBV27|few|-
TGTGCCAGCAGTTTAGGCCTGAAGGGGGACGAGAATCAGCCCCAGCATTTT
CASSLGLKGDENQPQHF
>TRBJ2-2|TRBV7-8|-|TRBD2
TGTGCCAGCAGTTATACGAGCGGGGGGGTGGCTCGGTCCGGGGAGCTGTTTTTT
CASSYTSGGVARSGELFF
>TRBJ1-2|TRBV15|few|-
TGTGCCACCAGCAGAGATCCCGACAGTTATGGCTACACCTTC
CATSRDPDSYGYTF
>TRBJ1-5|TRBV29-1|many|-
TGCAGCGTTGGGGGGAGGGATCAGCCCCAGCATTTT
CSVGGRDQPQHF
>TRBJ2-7|TRBV4-1|many|-
TGCGCCAGCAGCCAAATAGTAGCGTCGAGCGCCCCGCAGTACTTC
CASSQIVASSAPQYF
>TRBJ2-2|TRBV5-1|many|-
TGCGCCAGCAGCGTGACAGTCTGGGCCGGGGAGCTGTTTTTT
CASSVTVWAGELFF
>TRBJ1-2|TRBV7-9|many|-
TGTGCCAGCAGCTTCATCAGCGATGGCTACACCTTC
CASSFISDGYTF
>TRBJ2-2|TRBV3-1|few|TRBD1
TGTGCCAGCAGCTACCTGGGACAGGGTGACACCGGGGAGCTGTTTTTT
CASSYLGQGDTGELFF
>TRBJ2-2|TRBV29-1|-|TRBD2
TGCAGCGTTGGTGGCGAGCGGGAGGCTAGCACCGGGGAGCTGTTTTTT
CSVGGEREASTGELFF
>TRBJ2-7|TRBV5-8|many|-
TGTGCCAGCAGCGAGGGAGGACCGTCCTACGAGCAGTACTTC
CASSEGGPSYEQYF
>TRBJ2-2|TRBV29-1|-|TRBD2
TGCAGCGCCATGGCGGGAGGTTCGTACACCGGGGAGCTGTTTTTT
CSAMAGGSYTGELFF
>TRBJ1-6|TRBV5-1|-|TRBD1
TGTGCCAGCAGCCCAGCGACAGGGGATGGGTCACCCCTCCACTTT
CASSPATGDGSPLHF
>TRBJ1-6|TRBV5-1|-|-
TGCGCCAGCAGTAGGGCCGAGCGGTCACCCCTCCACTTT
CASSRAERSPLHF
>TRBJ1-1|TRBV5-1|many|-
TGCGCCAGCAGCTCAGAAAGGGGAATAATGAACACTGAAGCTTTCTTT
CASSSERGIMNTEAFF
>TRBJ1-2|TRBV6-5|once|TRBD1
TGTGCCAGCAGATTTCCGGGACAGGGAAACTATGGCTACACCTTC
CASRFPGQGNYGYTF
>TRBJ2-7|TRBV10-3|many|TRBD2
TGTGCCATCAGTGCCGAGGCGGGAGGGCCATACGAGCAGTACTTC
CAISAEAGGPYEQYF
>TRBJ2-7|TRBV24-1|many|-
TGTGCCACCGCAAGGGGGGACGAGCAGTACTTC
CATARGDEQYF
>TRBJ2-7|TRBV20-1|-|TRBD1
TGCAGCGCGGCCAGCCGGGGACAGGGTCGTTGGGAGCAGTACTTC
CSAASRGQGRWEQYF
>TRBJ2-7|TRBV28|few|TRBD1
TGTGCCAGCAGTTTAGCACAGGGGGCCCACGAGCAGTACTTC
CASSLAQGAHEQYF
>TRBJ2-6|TRBV11-3|-|-
TGTACCAGCAGCCGATGGGGGTCCAACGTCCTGACTTTC
CTSSRWGSNVLTF
>TRBJ2-7|TRBV4-1|-|-
TGCGCCAGCAGCCGATATGGGGGTTCCCTCGAGCAGTACTTC
CASSRYGGSLEQYF
>TRBJ2-7|TRBV11-1|-|TRBD2
TGTGCCAGCAGGCCGACTAGCGTGGGCTACGAGCAGTACTTC
CASRPTSVGYEQYF
>TRBJ2-5|TRBV25-1|-|-
TGTGCCAGCAGTGAGGACGGCCGTACCCAAGAGACCCAGTACTTC
CASSEDGRTQETQYF
>TRBJ1-1|TRBV5-1|-|TRBD1
TGCTCCGGCAGCTGGGGGACAGCGAACACTGAAGCTTTCTTT
CSGSWGTANTEAFF
>TRBJ1-2|TRBV6-1|-|TRBD1
TGTGCCAGCACGACAGGGGGAGGCTATGGCTACACCTTC
CASTTGGGYGYTF
>TRBJ2-5|TRBV7-9|-|-
-
CASSSLTGVEKLFFGSGTQYF
>TRBJ1-1|TRBV12-3/TRBV12-4|many|-
TGTGCCAGCAGTTTATTTGTAACTGAAGCTTTCTTT
CASSLFVTEAFF
>TRBJ1-6|TRBV7-9|-|-
TGTGCCAGCAGCTTGTCCAGGCCCGATTCACCCCTCCACTTT
CASSLSRPDSPLHF